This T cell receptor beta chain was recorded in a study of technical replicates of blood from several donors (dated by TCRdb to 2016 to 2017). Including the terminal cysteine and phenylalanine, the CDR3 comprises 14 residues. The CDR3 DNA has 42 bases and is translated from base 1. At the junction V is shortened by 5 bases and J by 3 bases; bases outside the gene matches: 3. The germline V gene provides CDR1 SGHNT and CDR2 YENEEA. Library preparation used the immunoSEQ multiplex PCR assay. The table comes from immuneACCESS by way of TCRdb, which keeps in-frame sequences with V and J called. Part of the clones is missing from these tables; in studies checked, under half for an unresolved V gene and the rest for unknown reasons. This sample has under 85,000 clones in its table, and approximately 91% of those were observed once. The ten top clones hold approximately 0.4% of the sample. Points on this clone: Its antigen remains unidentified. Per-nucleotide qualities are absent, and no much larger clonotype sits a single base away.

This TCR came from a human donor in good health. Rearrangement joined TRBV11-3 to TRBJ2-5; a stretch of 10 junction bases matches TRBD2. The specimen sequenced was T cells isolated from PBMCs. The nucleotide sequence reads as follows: TGTGCCAGCAGCCCTAGCGGGAGAGAAGAGACCCAGTACTTC. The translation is CASSPSGREETQYF.